These 10 T cell receptor beta chains share one sample of origin, sequenced in a study of cytomegalovirus exposure and HLA in healthy donors (dated by TCRdb to the late 2010s). The library relied on the immunoSEQ multiplex PCR assay. For the multiplex PCR, a mixture combining 60 forward primers for TCR Vbeta segments and 13 reverse primers for TCR Jbeta segments was used. TCRdb's version of the immuneACCESS table is confined to in-frame rearrangements and falls short of the full clone set. An unresolved V gene accounts for under half of the shortfall where checked; the remainder is of unknown origin. The sample table includes around 97,000 clones. The ten largest clonotypes hold about 3% of the sample. Sequenced: PBMCs. The receptors originated from a man between 40 and 49 years old in good health and CMV-seronegative.

This chain connects TRBV9 to TRBJ2-2; 14 bases map to TRBD2. There are 17 residues in the CDR3. CDR1 and CDR2 (germline): SGDLS, YYNGEE. The V segment lost 4 bases and the J segment 2 bases; nucleotides outside the gene matches: 4. Written as DNA, the CDR3 is TGTGCCAGCAGCAAGGGACTAGCGGGGGTAAACACCGGGGAGCTGTTTTTT. This sequence encodes CASSKGLAGVNTGELFF.

The V gene is TRBV7-9, the J gene TRBJ2-5; tentative D call: TRBD2 (6 bases). Per germline, CDR1 SEHNR and CDR2 FQNEAQ (reference sequence). The V gene lost 8 bases and the J gene lost 5 bases, with 21 bases spanning the gap. The CDR3 is 15 residues long. The CDR3 here is CASGYAEGSRETQYF. For the CDR3, the DNA is TGTGCCAGCGGATATGCGGAGGGGTCGAGGGAGACCCAGTACTTC.

The chain recombines TRBV6-4 with TRBJ1-6; maybe TRBD1 (6 bases). Per the germline V gene, CDR1 is MRHNA and CDR2 is SNTAGT. With 1 base removed from V and 7 bases from J, the gap between germline ends came to 14 bases. This CDR3 has 16 amino acids. The CDR3, as DNA: TGTGCCAGCAGTGACTACACAGGGAAGGACAATTCACCCCTCCACTTT. Protein sequence: CASSDYTGKDNSPLHF.

V and J are TRBV7-8 and TRBJ2-3, with 11 bases aligning to TRBD2. The CDR3 is 19 amino acids. Germline V gives CDR1 SGHVS, CDR2 FQNEAQ. With V trimmed by 7 bases and J by 6 bases, 21 bases remained unmatched. The CDR3 DNA sequence: TGTGCCAGCAAGTCAGCCGGGGCGGGACTAGCGGACTCGAGGGATACGCAGTATTTT. This gives the protein CASKSAGAGLADSRDTQYF.

CDR3 region: CASSGAAGHQETQYF. The CDR3 DNA follows: TGTGCCAGCAGTGGGGCAGCGGGGCACCAAGAGACCCAGTACTTC. The chain couples TRBV6-1 to TRBJ2-5, with 7 bases identical to TRBD2. V lost 4 bases and J lost 0; bases outside the gene matches: 5. The CDR3 is made up of 15 amino acids. The germline CDR1 and CDR2 sequences are MNHNS and SASEGT.

This chain uses TRBV27 with TRBJ2-5; no definite D call. The CDR3 consists of 14 residues. The germline V gene has CDR1 MNHEY and CDR2 SMNVEV (reference sequence). V dropped 6 bases and J dropped 5 bases, with 16 bases sitting between them. The chain's CDR3 is CASRIGGDGETQYF. The CDR3 DNA follows: TGTGCCAGCAGAATAGGCGGAGATGGCGAGACCCAGTACTTC.

V gene TRBV2 combines with J gene TRBJ1-2, with 7 bases fitting TRBD1. Germline loops: CDR1 SNHLY, CDR2 FYNNEI. With 6 bases clipped from V and 4 bases from J, the junction kept 5 bases outside the gene matches. The CDR3 runs to 13 residues. The CDR3 bases are TGTGCCAGCAGAGCAACAGGGGCCTATGGCTACACCTTC. Protein sequence: CASRATGAYGYTF.

This chain connects TRBV4-3 to TRBJ2-7; TRBD1 agrees at 8 bases. Germline V gives CDR1 LGHNA, CDR2 YSLEER. CDR3 length: 14 amino acids. V dropped 4 bases and J dropped 2; count of bases not matched to a gene: 4. The DNA for the CDR3 is TGCGCCAGCAGCCGGGACAGGAGAACCTACGAGCAGTACTTC. It translates to CASSRDRRTYEQYF.

The chain has TRBV7-9 and TRBJ1-6, with D maybe TRBD1 (6 bases). The CDR3 contains 14 residues. Trimming stripped 5 bases from V and 7 bases from J, with 12 bases between. Looked up from germline, CDR1 is SEHNR and CDR2 is FQNEAQ (reference sequence). Here the CDR3 reads CASSTGQINSPLHF. The CDR3, as DNA: TGTGCCAGCAGCACAGGACAGATCAATTCACCCCTCCACTTT.

The chain has TRBV5-4 and TRBJ1-3, with D possibly TRBD1 on 5 matching bases. The CDR3 has 15 amino acids. CDR1 is SGHNT and CDR2 is YYREEE in the germline V gene (reference sequence). V dropped 7 bases and J dropped 2 bases, with 16 bases sitting between them. The CDR3 loop reads CASSHGGTTGNTIYF. The CDR3 nucleotides are TGTGCCAGCTCCCACGGTGGGACTACTGGAAACACCATATATTTT.